This T cell receptor beta chain originates from a study of beta chain features in type 1 diabetes. In the study overall: Investigators examined some 110,000,000 sorted cells across all samples. General study points: A potential PCR bias toward shorter templates would be equal in patient and control samples.

CDR1 is MNHNY and CDR2 is SVGAGI in the germline V gene (reference sequence). Trimming shortened V by 6 bases and J by 1 base, and 16 bases separated the two germline ends. The CDR3 totals 16 residues. One heparinised draw of blood, averaging about 116 mL, came from each donor. Sorted populations were all over 98% pure. This clone was counted a few times. Its antigen is currently unknown. What was sequenced were expressed TCRB transcripts, since all of the isolated RNA had been reverse transcribed. Produced via immunoSEQ multiplex PCR; TCRdb's table is partial and in-frame only. This sample has around 190,000 clones, with 10% to 15% found just once.

The V gene is TRBV6-6, the J gene TRBJ1-5; D unclear. This TCR was sampled from a young woman in good health. The specimen was central memory CD4+ T cells from blood. The CDR3: CASRDGKGLSNQPQHF. The DNA of the CDR3 is TGTGCCAGCAGGGACGGGAAAGGGTTAAGCAATCAGCCCCAGCATTTT.